This T cell receptor (beta chain) originates from a study of shared clonotypes between healthy human individuals (dated by TCRdb to 2018 to 2021). About the investigation overall: The cohort included three men and a couple of women between 18 and 49 years of age. Per donor, three plates each were used for CD4 naive and CD4 memory, two for CD8 naive, and one for CD8 memory. The study deeply sequenced blood TCR repertoires of about 5 healthy adults to estimate repertoire size and the extent of clonotype sharing between individuals. Libraries were prepared and TCR repertoires were sequenced by different laboratories using diverse techniques, in order to increase sequencing depth and limit assay-specific biases. Per donor, leukapheresis produced somewhere between about 0.94 and 9 billion PBMCs.

V has 5 bases trimmed and J has 8 bases trimmed; junction bases matching no gene number 5. Including the terminal cysteine and phenylalanine, the CDR3 comprises 14 residues. Only the CDR3 DNA stays, 42 bases, in frame from base 1. Per the germline V gene, SGHRS is the CDR1 and YFSETQ is the CDR2. Using the deep immunoSEQ assay, multiplex PCR amplified TCR CDR3 regions from genomic DNA. Extracted genomic DNA from each cell subset was distributed evenly across all wells of several immunoSEQ 96-well plates, and each plate was treated as a replicate. For sorted subsets, approximately 200 ng of genomic DNA, equivalent to 30,000 or so T cell genomes, went into each replicate PCR. The purified libraries were quantified using a Qubit 3.0 fluorometer, sized with a Bioanalyzer 2100, and then quantified again using the KAPA Library Quantification kit. Every immunoSEQ 96-well plate was sequenced on a separate single-read 150-cycle Illumina NextSeq 550 flow cell. The authors' pipeline ran thus. Because only junctional sequences without quality scores were contained in the immunoSEQ output, filtering matching that applied to full-length reads could not be performed. To assign V/J genes and CDR3, sequences were annotated using PyIR, a Python wrapper for IgBLAST v1.9, with IMGT germline references. Reads were filtered out if the reads had weak V/J assignments (E-value above 1e-6), no CDR3, stop codons, out-of-frame junctions, or ambiguous translated residues. V3J clonotypes were defined by identical inferred V gene, J gene, and CDR3 amino acid sequence. To compute the percentage overlap between repertoires, the number of shared unique clonotypes was divided by the size of the smaller repertoire. Repertoire richness was assessed with RTK rarefaction, the Chao1 estimator, and Recon v2.1 estimates of unobserved clonotypes. Generation probabilities were computed with OLGA for all TCRbeta clonotypes obtained by the gDNA method from four donors. TCRdb limited this immuneACCESS table to in-frame rearrangements with V and J called. A share of clones is missing; checked studies link under half to unresolved V genes, and the rest is unexplained. That table is the source of V, J and clone size, and D and trimming were worked out from the DNA. Counted in this sample were over a million clones; approximately 96% of them appeared once. Roughly 1.1% of the sample belongs to the ten largest clones.

Overall results and qualifications from the work: Sampling was restricted to blood, and TCR repertoires in tissues likely differ from the TCR repertoires found in blood. Compared with non-shared clonotypes, the clonotypes found in all four sorted-subset donors had higher generation probabilities. Pairwise subsampling indicated that sequencing depth was expected to affect the degree of clonotype sharing among donors. When several donors were compared, the shared fraction of clonotypes was about 5.2% for naive CD4, about 4% for naive CD8, 2.3% for memory CD4, and under 0.5% for memory CD8. Naive subsets generally had larger estimated clonotype richness than memory subsets. The small number of donors limited the genetic and exposure-history diversity represented. Rarefaction of sorted-subset datasets indicated incomplete sequencing despite the large sequencing depth.

As concerns this clone: Its antigen target is currently unknown. No base quality values were provided; no much bigger clone lies one nucleotide off.

The donors were healthy, HIV-negative adults who had no recently reported acute infections or vaccinations. Only Caucasian adults living in Nashville, Tennessee, USA were represented among the donors. CD4+ T cells were enriched by magnetic negative selection; naive cells were then positively selected on CD45RA, and the negative fraction formed the memory subset. Blood was collected by leukapheresis, and PBMCs were isolated by Ficoll-Histopaque density gradient centrifugation and then cryopreserved in liquid nitrogen vapor phase. Purity and quantity of every magnetically sorted T cell population were checked by analytical flow cytometry. Genomic DNA was isolated from every sorted fraction and measured by UV absorbance on a Nanodrop 2000c.

The V gene is TRBV5-1 and the J gene is TRBJ2-1, and 12 bases in between align with TRBD1. The TCR sequence derives from a man aged 25 to 45 in good health. The sequencing sample was made of naive CD4+ T cells sorted from blood. In light of the paper, this sample's cell subset or site label describes: CD45RA+ positively selected. The bases are TGCGCCAGCAGAGCCGGGACAGGGGGCCATGAGCAGTTCTTC. Translated, this is CASRAGTGGHEQFF. Reference TRBV5-1 and TRBJ2-1 genes cover what lies past the CDR3, so the full variable domain is KAGVTQTPRYLIKTRGQQVTLSCSPISGHRSVSWYQQTPGQGLQFLFEYFSETQRNKGNFPGRFSGRQFSNSRSEMNVSTLELGDSALYLCASRAGTGGHEQFFGPGTRLTVL.